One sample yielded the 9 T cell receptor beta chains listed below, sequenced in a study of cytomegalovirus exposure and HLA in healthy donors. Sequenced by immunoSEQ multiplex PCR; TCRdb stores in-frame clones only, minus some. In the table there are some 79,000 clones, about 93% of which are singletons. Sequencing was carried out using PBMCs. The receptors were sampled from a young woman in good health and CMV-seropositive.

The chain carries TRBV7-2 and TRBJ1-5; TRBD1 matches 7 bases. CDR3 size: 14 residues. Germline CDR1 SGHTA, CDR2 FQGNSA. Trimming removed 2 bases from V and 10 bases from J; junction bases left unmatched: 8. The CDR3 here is CASSLRVTGSPQHF. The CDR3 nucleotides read TGTGCCAGCAGCTTACGTGTGACAGGGAGCCCCCAGCATTTT.

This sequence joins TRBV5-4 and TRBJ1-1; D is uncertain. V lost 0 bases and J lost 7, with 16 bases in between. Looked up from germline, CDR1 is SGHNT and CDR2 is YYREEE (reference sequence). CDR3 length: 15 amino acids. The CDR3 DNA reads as TGTGCCAGCAGCTTGGAACGGGGTCATCGTATTGAAGCTTTCTTT. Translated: CASSLERGHRIEAFF. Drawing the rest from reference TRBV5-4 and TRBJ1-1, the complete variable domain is ETGVTQSPTHLIKTRGQQVTLRCSSQSGHNTVSWYQQALGQGPQFIFQYYREEENGRGNFPPRFSGLQFPNYSSELNVNALELDDSALYLCASSLERGHRIEAFFGQGTRLTVV.

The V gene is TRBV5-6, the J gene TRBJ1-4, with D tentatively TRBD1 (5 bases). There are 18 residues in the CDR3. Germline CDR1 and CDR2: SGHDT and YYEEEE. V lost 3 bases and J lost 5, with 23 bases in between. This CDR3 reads CASSSAGGYPVKNEKLFF. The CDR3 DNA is TGTGCCAGCAGCTCCGCCGGGGGGTATCCGGTGAAGAATGAAAAACTGTTTTTT.

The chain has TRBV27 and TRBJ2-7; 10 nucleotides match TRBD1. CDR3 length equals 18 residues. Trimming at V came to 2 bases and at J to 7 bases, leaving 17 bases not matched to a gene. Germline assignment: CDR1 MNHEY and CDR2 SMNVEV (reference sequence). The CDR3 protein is CASSLPGSTGTGVREQYF. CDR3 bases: TGTGCCAGCAGTTTACCGGGTTCAACCGGGACAGGGGTACGGGAGCAGTACTTC.

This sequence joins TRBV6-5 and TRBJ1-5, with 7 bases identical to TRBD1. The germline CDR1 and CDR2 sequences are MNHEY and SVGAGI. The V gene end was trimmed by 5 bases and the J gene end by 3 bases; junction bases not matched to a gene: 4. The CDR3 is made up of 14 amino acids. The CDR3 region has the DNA TGTGCCAGCAGTATGGGACAGAACAATCAGCCCCAGCATTTT. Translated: CASSMGQNNQPQHF.

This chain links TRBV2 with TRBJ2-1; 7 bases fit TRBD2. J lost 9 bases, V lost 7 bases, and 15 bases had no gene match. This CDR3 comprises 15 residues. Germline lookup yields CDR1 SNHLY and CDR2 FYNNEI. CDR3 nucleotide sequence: TGTGCCAGCATTAACCCTTGGGCAGGGAGGGGTGAGCAGTTCTTC. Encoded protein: CASINPWAGRGEQFF.

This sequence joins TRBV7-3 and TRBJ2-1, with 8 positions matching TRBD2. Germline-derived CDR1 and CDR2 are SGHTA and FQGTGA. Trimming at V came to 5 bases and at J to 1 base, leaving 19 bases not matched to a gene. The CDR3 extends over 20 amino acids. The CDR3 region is CASSPRSRKAGEGSYNEQFF. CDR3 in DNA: TGTGCCAGCAGCCCGCGTAGTAGGAAAGCGGGAGAGGGTTCCTACAATGAGCAGTTCTTC.

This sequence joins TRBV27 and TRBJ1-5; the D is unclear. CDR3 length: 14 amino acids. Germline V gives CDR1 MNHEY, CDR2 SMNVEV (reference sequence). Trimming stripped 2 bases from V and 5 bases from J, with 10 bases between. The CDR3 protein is CASSLDGRDQPQHF. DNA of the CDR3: TGTGCCAGCAGTTTAGATGGTCGGGATCAGCCCCAGCATTTT.

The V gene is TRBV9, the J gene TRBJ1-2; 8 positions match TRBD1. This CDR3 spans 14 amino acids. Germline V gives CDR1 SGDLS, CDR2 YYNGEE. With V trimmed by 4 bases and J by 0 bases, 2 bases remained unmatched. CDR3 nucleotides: TGTGCCAGCAGCCGGGACAGGCCTAACTATGGCTACACCTTC. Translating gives CASSRDRPNYGYTF.